Each of the 24 T cell receptor beta chains below was sequenced from the same sample in a study of CD8 T cells in ankylosing spondylitis. Each CDR3 protein gets one entry after TCRdb re-called the 5' RACE reads with MiXCR. Of under 300,000 distinct CDR3 sequences in the sample, roughly 10% were seen once. The specimen sequenced was blood, either unsorted or a sorted T cell fraction (not recorded which). The receptor source for this set is a male donor with ankylosing spondylitis or in good health (not recorded which).

The sample holds many counts of this clonotype. This chain connects TRBV20-1 to TRBJ2-7, with unresolved D. V was pared by 2 bases and J by 3 bases, with 11 bases between. Germline V lookup: CDR1 DFQATT, CDR2 SNEGSKA (reference sequence). CDR3 size: 13 residues. The CDR3, as DNA: TGCAGTGCTAGACCCCCTGGCTTCTACGAGCAGTACTTC. It is translated as CSARPPGFYEQYF.

This clonotype was detected ten times or more. The chain combines TRBV7-8 with TRBJ2-1, with D tentatively TRBD1 or TRBD2 (5 bases each). This CDR3 comprises 15 residues. The V end lost 6 bases, the J end lost 0 bases, and 12 bases lay between the germline ends. Germline values: CDR1 SGHVS, CDR2 FQNEAQ. This CDR3 is CASRGPRGSYNEQFF. The DNA for the CDR3 is TGTGCCAGCAGGGGACCCCGGGGCTCCTACAATGAGCAGTTCTTC.

There are many counts of this clonotype. The chain couples TRBV29-1 to TRBJ2-3, with a tentative D call TRBD2 (6 bases). Trimming removed 4 bases at V and 1 base at J, with 12 bases between. CDR3 length equals 14 residues. From germline, CDR1 is SQVTM and CDR2 ANQGSEA. In DNA form, the CDR3 reads TGCAGCGTTGTAGGGTCTAGCGGCACAGATACGCAGTATTTT. This codes for CSVVGSSGTDTQYF.

Many counts were recorded for this clonotype. The V and J genes are TRBV28 and TRBJ2-1, with 11 nucleotides matching TRBD1. Germline V gene lookup returns CDR1 MDHEN and CDR2 SYDVKM. This CDR3 spans 16 amino acids. The V segment lost 5 bases and the J segment 2 bases; nucleotides outside the gene matches: 5. This chain's CDR3 is CASSPRTGGTYNEQFF. The CDR3 nucleotides read TGTGCCAGCAGTCCTCGGACAGGGGGCACCTACAATGAGCAGTTCTTC. The whole variable domain, remainder taken from reference TRBV28 and TRBJ2-1, is DVKVTQSSRYLVKRTGEKVFLECVQDMDHENMFWYRQDPGLGLRLIYFSYDVKMKEKGDIPEGYSVSREKKERFSLILESASTNQTSMYLCASSPRTGGTYNEQFFGPGTRLTVL.

This clonotype has just a few counts. The chain links TRBV24-1 to TRBJ1-3, with 11 bases identical to TRBD1. V lost 9 bases, J lost 0 bases, and 12 bases stayed unmatched. The CDR3 runs to 18 residues. The germline CDR1 and CDR2 sequences are KGHDR and SFDVKD. The CDR3 reads CATGRDRGYQSSGNTIYF. As DNA, the CDR3 is TGTGCCACCGGCCGGGACAGGGGGTACCAAAGCTCTGGAAACACCATATATTTT.

In its sample, this clonotype was seen many times. The rearrangement links TRBV24-1 to TRBJ1-1, with a weak D call TRBD1 (5 bases). CDR1 is KGHDR, CDR2 SFDVKD, per germline. The CDR3 totals 16 residues. The V and J ends lost 5 bases and 4 bases respectively, with 19 bases between them. The CDR3 nucleotides are TGTGCCACCAGTGGACCCGTGGGGGGGGGTATCACTGAAGCTTTCTTT. This gives the protein CATSGPVGGGITEAFF.

This clonotype was seen many times. The rearrangement uses TRBV6-5 and TRBJ1-1, with no clear D. Trimming took 0 bases from V and 3 from J, leaving 8 bases between them. Germline lookup yields CDR1 MNHEY and CDR2 SVGAGI. CDR3 length: 14 residues. CDR3 amino acids: CASSYSSGDTEAFF. In nucleotides, the CDR3 is TGTGCCAGCAGTTACTCATCTGGGGACACTGAAGCTTTCTTT.

There are many counts of this clonotype. The chain uses TRBV3-1 and TRBJ1-1; TRBD1 aligns across 7 bases. The CDR3 sequence is 14 residues long. V trimming: 5 bases; J trimming: 10 bases; junction bases outside the gene matches: 13. Germline assignment: CDR1 LGHDT and CDR2 YNNKEL (reference sequence). DNA for the CDR3: TGTGCCAGCAGCACCACCGGGACAGCGCTTGCAGCTTTCTTT. It codes for CASSTTGTALAAFF.

This clonotype has more than one count but fewer than ten. The V and J genes are TRBV7-9 and TRBJ2-1; D call uncertain. The CDR3 sequence is 15 residues long. Trimming stripped 1 base from V and 0 bases from J, with 7 bases between. Germline V gene lookup returns CDR1 SEHNR and CDR2 FQNEAQ (reference sequence). This chain's CDR3 is CASSLEGHSYNEQFF. The DNA of the CDR3 is TGTGCCAGCAGCTTAGAAGGGCACTCCTACAATGAGCAGTTCTTC.

The sample holds many counts of this clonotype. The chain is built from TRBV9 and TRBJ1-5; tentative D call: TRBD1 (6 bases). Germline values: CDR1 SGDLS, CDR2 YYNGEE. The CDR3 runs 15 residues. V was cut by 4 bases and J by 2 bases, with 13 bases left in between. CDR3 amino acids: CASSPGQQGNQPQHF. CDR3 sequence (DNA): TGTGCCAGCAGCCCGGGACAACAAGGCAATCAGCCCCAGCATTTT.

This clonotype was picked up many times. This chain connects TRBV12-3 or TRBV12-4 to TRBJ1-4; 9 nucleotides match TRBD1. The CDR3 has 14 amino acids. V shed 4 bases, J shed 5 bases, and the junction held 2 bases outside the gene matches. DNA for the CDR3: TGTGCCAGCAGTTCCGGGACAGGGAATGAAAAACTGTTTTTT. Translation gives CASSSGTGNEKLFF.

The rearrangement uses TRBV2 and TRBJ2-7, with 10 bases aligning to TRBD1. V lost 4 bases and J lost 6; bases outside the gene matches: 6. From germline, CDR1 is SNHLY and CDR2 FYNNEI. The CDR3 consists of 14 residues. Here the CDR3 reads CASSVRTGGLEQYF. The CDR3 nucleotides read TGTGCCAGCAGTGTCAGGACAGGGGGGCTCGAGCAGTACTTC. Together with reference TRBV2 and TRBJ2-7, the CDR3 gives the full variable domain: EPEVTQTPSHQVTQMGQEVILRCVPISNHLYFYWYRQILGQKVEFLVSFYNNEISEKSEIFDDQFSVERPDGSNFTLKIRSTKLEDSAMYFCASSVRTGGLEQYFGPGTRLTVT.

This clonotype was counted at least ten times. This chain joins TRBV20-1 and TRBJ2-3; possibly TRBD2 for D (7 bases). V was shortened by 0 bases and J by 6 bases, with 16 bases between the two germline ends. This CDR3 has 15 amino acids. CDR1 and CDR2 (germline): DFQATT, SNEGSKA (reference sequence). CDR3 sequence reads: CSARDLSGGWDTQYF. The CDR3 DNA reads as TGCAGTGCTAGAGATCTGTCGGGGGGCTGGGATACGCAGTATTTT.

This clonotype was recorded a few times. The rearrangement joins TRBV7-9 to TRBJ2-3; TRBD2 aligns across 7 bases. Trimming took 1 base from V and 6 from J; bases not matched to a gene: 4. The length of the CDR3 is 14 residues. Per the germline V gene, CDR1 is SEHNR and CDR2 is FQNEAQ (reference sequence). CDR3 DNA: TGTGCCAGCAGCTTAGGGGACTATCGGGATACGCAGTATTTT. Residues: CASSLGDYRDTQYF. The variable domain in full, completed from reference TRBV7-9 and TRBJ2-3, reads DTGVSQNPRHKITKRGQNVTFRCDPISEHNRLYWYRQTLGQGPEFLTYFQNEAQLEKSRLLSDRFSAERPKGSFSTLEIQRTEQGDSAMYLCASSLGDYRDTQYFGPGTRLTVL.

This clonotype was observed at least ten times. The rearrangement links TRBV4-2 to TRBJ2-5; D remains unclear. Germline CDR1 reads LGHNA; CDR2 reads YNFKEQ. The CDR3 is made up of 15 amino acids. Trimming removed 4 bases at V and 0 bases at J, with 12 bases between. This CDR3 reads CASSLHWQDQETQYF. The CDR3 nucleotides are TGTGCCAGCAGCCTCCATTGGCAGGACCAAGAGACCCAGTACTTC.

In its sample, this clonotype was seen many times. The CDR3 DNA reads TGTGCCACCGAGTGGAATGGGGAGCAGTTCTTC. This gives the protein CATEWNGEQFF. The rearrangement joins TRBV24-1 to TRBJ2-1; D gene uncertain. This CDR3 region has 11 residues. Trimming took 9 bases from V and 10 from J, leaving 12 bases between them. The germline V gene encodes CDR1 KGHDR and CDR2 SFDVKD.

At least ten counts were recorded for this clonotype. The genes are TRBV10-3 and TRBJ1-2; TRBD1 is a possible D gene (6 bases). V lost 4 bases and J lost 4, with 16 bases in between. This CDR3 spans 15 amino acids. Germline-derived CDR1 and CDR2 are ENHRY and SYGVKD. The CDR3 region is CAISALQGALYGYTF. As DNA, the CDR3 is TGTGCCATCAGTGCGTTACAGGGTGCTCTCTATGGCTACACCTTC.

This clonotype was recorded a few times. The chain is built from TRBV5-1 and TRBJ2-7, with D perhaps matching TRBD1 (5 bases). The CDR3 spans 14 residues. CDR1 and CDR2 from the germline V gene are SGHRS and YFSETQ. Trimming removed 4 bases from V and 2 bases from J, with 13 bases in between. Written as DNA, the CDR3 is TGCGCCAGCAGCCAACAGACAGTTACCTACGAGCAGTACTTC. Protein product: CASSQQTVTYEQYF.

This clonotype was detected ten times or more. This chain uses TRBV12-3 or TRBV12-4 with TRBJ2-2; 12 nucleotides align to TRBD1. This CDR3 region has 17 residues. Germline trimming cut 4 bases from V and 4 bases from J; bases unmatched to any gene: 7. CDR3 sequence: CASSSHGTGGITGELFF. The CDR3 DNA reads as TGTGCCAGCAGTTCTCATGGGACAGGGGGCATCACCGGGGAGCTGTTTTTT.

This clonotype was detected ten times or more. The V and J genes are TRBV24-1 and TRBJ2-5, with D maybe TRBD2 (5 bases). The V and J ends lost 9 bases and 7 bases respectively, with 14 bases between them. CDR1 and CDR2 from the germline V gene are KGHDR and SFDVKD. The CDR3 runs 12 residues. Here the CDR3 DNA reads TGTGCCACCTCCGAGGACTCGGGGACCCAGTACTTC. Protein: CATSEDSGTQYF.

There are many counts of this clonotype. The DNA of the CDR3 is TGTGCCAGCAGTTCGATTATATGGGACATTCAGTACTTC. It codes for CASSSIIWDIQYF. V usage is TRBV6-6 and J usage is TRBJ2-4; no firm D call. The germline V gene has CDR1 MNHNY and CDR2 SVGAGI (reference sequence). V was clipped by 4 bases and J by 8 bases, with 12 bases between them. The CDR3 spans 13 residues.

The chain employs TRBV2 and TRBJ2-1; D ambiguous. The CDR3 consists of 14 residues. CDR1 and CDR2 (germline): SNHLY, FYNNEI. V lost 2 bases to trimming and J lost 10 bases, with 15 bases between them. Here the CDR3 reads CASSERFRLEEQFF. The CDR3 nucleotides read TGTGCCAGCAGTGAAAGGTTCAGGTTGGAGGAGCAGTTCTTC.

This clonotype was seen more than once but under ten times. The chain is built from TRBV11-3 and TRBJ2-3; 16 nucleotides align to TRBD2. Germline CDR1 reads SGHNT; CDR2 reads YENEEA. Trimming cost V 5 bases and J 2 bases; bases outside gene matches: 7. The CDR3 totals 18 residues. CDR3 DNA: TGTGCCAGCAGCCTCGGGACTAGCGGGGGGGGATCCACAGATACGCAGTATTTT. This sequence encodes CASSLGTSGGGSTDTQYF.

This clonotype was seen repeatedly, ten times or more. The chain has TRBV10-2 and TRBJ2-1, with D possibly called TRBD1 or TRBD2 (5 bases each). The V end was cut by 5 bases, the J end by 6 bases, with 8 bases between. CDR1 WSHSY and CDR2 SAAADI come from the germline V gene. This CDR3 is built from 12 residues. In DNA, the CDR3 is TGCGCCAGCAGTTCCGGGGCCAATGAGCAGTTCTTC. Protein product: CASSSGANEQFF.